This TCR beta chain was documented in a study of blood T cells in healthy people across ages. The study's findings and limits: With naive T cell percentage, TCR beta diversity showed a strong correlation.

The CDR3 spans 17 residues. V gave up 1 base and J gave up 0 bases; unmatched junction bases: 4. Germline V gene data show CDR1 as SGHTA and CDR2 as FQGNSA. Per sample, no less than 5.5 micrograms of total RNA were extracted. It was with a sample-barcoded 5' primer and a J-beta primer mix that a second PCR of roughly 7 to 12 cycles was run. TCRdb analysed the 5' RACE reads with MiXCR anew, one entry per CDR3 protein. This table has some 780,000 distinct CDR3 sequences, about 56% appearing once. Points on this clonotype: Antigen specificity is unknown.

The chain has TRBV7-2 and TRBJ2-7; 12 bases fit TRBD2. The TCR sequence derives from a man between 35 and 55 years old in good health. The specimen sequenced was blood. In DNA form, the CDR3 reads TGTGCCAGCAGCTTAGGGACTAGCGGGATCCTCTCCTACGAGCAGTACTTC. This translates into CASSLGTSGILSYEQYF.